This is a list of T cell receptor beta chains from one sample in a study of cytomegalovirus exposure and HLA in healthy donors. The protocol was immunoSEQ multiplex PCR, while the TCRdb copy is restricted to in-frame clones and leaves out a portion. The sample contains around 170,000 clones, around 78% of which appear only once. What was sequenced was PBMCs. Receptors originate from a woman in her 40s in good health and CMV-seropositive. Both conserved end residues are part of each CDR3. A D gene is named only where the DNA matches it firmly. Expanded clones get a size class; other rows say once, few or many, or leave the size out.

TRBJ1-4 - TRBV5-5 - TGTGCCAGCAGCGTGGGACTTACAGGGGAAAAACTGTTTTTT CASSVGLTGEKLFF
TRBJ2-6 - TRBV10-3 TRBD1 TGTGCCATCAGTGAGACGTCAGGGGGCGCGGCATCGGGGGCCAACGGCCTGACTTTC CAISETSGGAASGANGLTF
TRBJ1-5 - TRBV4-1 - TGCGCCAGCAGCCAAGAATTCTATCACCCCCAGCATTTT CASSQEFYHPQHF
TRBJ1-2 - TRBV29-1 - TGCAGTTCAGCGGGAGGGTCGGGAGGCTACACCTTC CSSAGGSGGYTF
TRBJ1-1 - TRBV2 - TGTGCCAGCCAGCGTTACCGGGGGGCTTTGGACACTGAAGCTTTCTTT CASQRYRGALDTEAFF
TRBJ2-7 - TRBV5-1 TRBD1 TGCGCCAGCAGCTCAACCGGGACAGGAACTTACGAGCAGTACTTC CASSSTGTGTYEQYF
TRBJ2-7 - TRBV6-1 - TGTGCCAGCAGTGTGCAGGTAGGGGCTCTATCATCCTACGAGCAGTACTTC CASSVQVGALSSYEQYF
TRBJ2-3 - TRBV7-2 TRBD2 TGTGCCAGCAGCTTACCCAGACTAGCGGGGGTTAGCACAGATACGCAGTATTTT CASSLPRLAGVSTDTQYF
TRBJ1-1 - TRBV30 TRBD1 TGTGCCTGGAGAAGGACAGGGGTAATGGTAGGGACTGAAGCTTTCTTT CAWRRTGVMVGTEAFF
TRBJ2-3 - TRBV6-5 - TGTGCCAGCAGGAGGTCTGAGAGCACAGATACGCAGTATTTT CASRRSESTDTQYF
TRBJ2-5 - TRBV7-8 - TGTGCCAGCAGGGGGCGCGTGGAGACCCAGTACTTC CASRGRVETQYF
TRBJ2-5 - TRBV7-9 - TGTGCCAGCAGCTCTGGACTCTCGTACCAAGAGACCCAGTACTTC CASSSGLSYQETQYF
TRBJ1-1 - TRBV5-1 - TGCGCCAGCAGCACCTCACAGATGGCAAACACTGAAGCTTTCTTT CASSTSQMANTEAFF
TRBJ1-1 few TRBV6-5 TRBD1 TGTGCCAGCAGTTTGGACAGGGGCCGGGGAACTGAAGCTTTCTTT CASSLDRGRGTEAFF
TRBJ1-1 - TRBV11-2 - TGTGCCAGCAGCTTAGCCGTCAGAAGGAACACTGAAGCTTTCTTT CASSLAVRRNTEAFF
TRBJ1-5 - TRBV9 - TGTGCCAGCAGCCTTGAGGGCGGGAAACAGCCCCAGCATTTT CASSLEGGKQPQHF
TRBJ1-2 - TRBV7-9 - TGTGCCAGCAGCTTGAAGGGGGACGTTGGCTACACCTTC CASSLKGDVGYTF
TRBJ2-1 - TRBV7-6 TRBD2 TGTGCCAGCAGCCGGGGGACTAGCGGGATAAATGAGCAGTTCTTC CASSRGTSGINEQFF
TRBJ1-5 - TRBV18 - TGTGCCAGCTCACCAACGGGGGGCGGAGGTAGCAATCAGCCCCAGCATTTT CASSPTGGGGSNQPQHF
TRBJ2-1 few TRBV7-2 - TGTGCCAGCAGCTTAGGCGGACGGGGGGCTAGCGGATACAATGAGCAGTTCTTC CASSLGGRGASGYNEQFF
TRBJ2-3 - TRBV7-9 TRBD2 TGTGCCAGCAGCCGCTTACGGACTAGTGGGGCAGATACGCAGTATTTT CASSRLRTSGADTQYF
TRBJ1-1 once TRBV29-1 - TGCAGCGTTGAGATCAGTAGCGCTGAAGCTTTCTTT CSVEISSAEAFF
TRBJ2-7 - TRBV6-1 - TGTGCCAGCAGTCGGGACGAGCAGTACTTC CASSRDEQYF
TRBJ1-4 - TRBV9 - TGTGCCAGCAGCGTCGCCGGAACTAATGAAAAACTGTTTTTT CASSVAGTNEKLFF
TRBJ2-7 - TRBV5-1 - TGCGCCAGCAGCTTGGATTTCGGGGGCTACGAGCAGTACTTC CASSLDFGGYEQYF
TRBJ2-5 few TRBV5-6 TRBD2 TGTGCCAGCAGAGGGCGGGGGAACTACCAAGAAGGGACCCAGTACTTC CASRGRGNYQEGTQYF
TRBJ1-1 - TRBV7-8 - TGTGCCAGCAGCTTAGCGCAATCAAGCTTCTCGAACACTGAAGCTTTCTTT CASSLAQSSFSNTEAFF
TRBJ2-2 few TRBV19 TRBD1 TGTGCCAGTAGTCCGCGGACAGGGCGGACCGGGGAGCTGTTTTTT CASSPRTGRTGELFF
TRBJ1-2 - TRBV6-6 TRBD1 TGTGCCAGCAGTTACGACAGGGGGGATGGCTACACCTTC CASSYDRGDGYTF
TRBJ2-1 few TRBV11-2 TRBD2 TGTGCCAGCAGCTTAGGGCTTGGGACTAGAGGTTACAATGAGCAGTTCTTC CASSLGLGTRGYNEQFF
TRBJ1-5 - TRBV10-3 TRBD1 TGTGCCATCATCGCTCGCCGGGACAGCACCTACACTAGCAATCAGCCCCAGCATTTT CAIIARRDSTYTSNQPQHF
TRBJ2-3 once TRBV2 TRBD1 TGTGCCAGCTTTCGGGACAGGGCTTCAGATACGCAGTATTTT CASFRDRASDTQYF
TRBJ2-3 once TRBV4-3 - TGCGCCAGCAGCCAGAGGTTGGGCGGGGCTAACACAGATACGCAGTATTTT CASSQRLGGANTDTQYF
TRBJ1-4 - TRBV4-2 - TGTGCCAGCAGCCAAGACTCCTCGGGGGGAAAACTGTTTTTT CASSQDSSGGKLFF
TRBJ2-7 - TRBV7-2 - TGTGCCAGCAGCTTAGCCTGGGCAAACGAGCAGTACTTC CASSLAWANEQYF
TRBJ1-2 few TRBV5-1 - TGCGCCAGCAGCCCTGGAGGCCTCAGGTCCAACTATGGCTACACCTTC CASSPGGLRSNYGYTF
TRBJ1-1 few TRBV7-9 TRBD1 TGTGCCAGCAGCGGAACCGGGACAGCTGAAGCTTTCTTT CASSGTGTAEAFF
TRBJ1-1 - TRBV5-1 TRBD1 TGCGCCAGCAGCTTTCAACAGGGGCCTAAAGCTTTCTTT CASSFQQGPKAFF
TRBJ1-1 - TRBV15 - TGTGCCACCAGCAGATCACCGGGAGATGATAACACTGAAGCTTTCTTT CATSRSPGDDNTEAFF
TRBJ2-1 few TRBV9 - TGTGCCAGCAGCGTAGAGGCCTCGGGCTCCTACAATGAGCAGTTCTTC CASSVEASGSYNEQFF
TRBJ1-5 - TRBV7-2 - TGTGCCAGCAGCTTACACCCACAAAATCAGCCCCAGCATTTT CASSLHPQNQPQHF
TRBJ1-5 - TRBV21-1 - TGTGCCAGCAGCAAAGACCGTCAATACAGGCGGAATGGTCAGCCCCAGCATTTT CASSKDRQYRRNGQPQHF
TRBJ2-1 - TRBV5-1 - TGCGCCAGCAGCCGGGGACAACAGAGCTCCTACAATGAGCAGTTCTTC CASSRGQQSSYNEQFF
TRBJ2-7 once TRBV5-6 - TGTGCCAGCGCTCGACAGGACTCCTACGAGCAGTACTTC CASARQDSYEQYF
TRBJ2-7 once TRBV4-3 - TGCGCCAGTAGCCAAGAGGAGCGCAGCTACGAGCAGTACTTC CASSQEERSYEQYF
TRBJ2-7 once TRBV5-5 TRBD1 TGTGCCAGCAGCGCCAACCGTCCGGGACAGGGGCTGTACGAGCAGTACTTC CASSANRPGQGLYEQYF
TRBJ1-1 - TRBV5-4 TRBD1 TGTGCCAGCAGCCCCATGCAGGGGGCGGTCAACACTGAAGCTTTCTTT CASSPMQGAVNTEAFF
TRBJ2-5 few TRBV7-9 TRBD2 TGTTCCAGCAGCCCGAACGTCCTAGCGGGCAGGGAGACCCAGTACTTC CSSSPNVLAGRETQYF
TRBJ1-2 once TRBV5-6 - TGTGCCAGCAGCTTGGGGCAGGGGTATAACTATGGCTACACCTTC CASSLGQGYNYGYTF
TRBJ2-7 - TRBV30 - TGTGCCTGGAGTCCGGGGAGGAGCCCTACCTACGAGCAGTACTTC CAWSPGRSPTYEQYF
TRBJ2-5 - TRBV7-7 - TGTGCCAGCAGCTTAGGTCAGGGTCAGACCCAGTACTTC CASSLGQGQTQYF
TRBJ2-6 few TRBV5-6 TRBD1 TGTGCCAGCAGCCCCATCCCGACAGGGACTGGGGCCAACGTCCTGACTTTC CASSPIPTGTGANVLTF
TRBJ1-5 - TRBV6-6 - TGTGCCAGCAGCTCCTTCCAACAGGCCCAGCATTTT CASSSFQQAQHF